Listed below are T cell receptor beta chains from one sample, sequenced in a study of cytomegalovirus exposure and HLA in healthy donors. The method was immunoSEQ multiplex PCR; TCRdb's version includes in-frame clones alone and lacks a portion of them. Among 150,000 to 170,000 clones, approximately 86% were seen once, and the ten largest hold 20% to 25%. Sequenced material: PBMCs. The receptors were gathered from a man aged 18 to 30 in good health and CMV-seropositive. CDR3s include the opening cysteine and the closing phenylalanine or tryptophan. The order of the fields is D gene, V gene, J gene, clone size, CDR3 DNA, CDR3 protein. The D gene is left open where the match is weak. Clone size appears in some rows only: once, few, many, or a class for an expanded clone.

D: .; V: TRBV7-7; J: TRBJ2-5; size: once; DNA: TGTGCCAGCAGTCCCTCGGGGGTCCAAGAGACCCAGTACTTC; CDR3: CASSPSGVQETQYF
D: TRBD1; V: TRBV6-6; J: TRBJ1-1; size: .; DNA: TGTGCCAGCAGTCAGGGGGCCGGAGAAGCTTTCTTT; CDR3: CASSQGAGEAFF
D: TRBD2; V: TRBV12-5; J: TRBJ2-3; size: .; DNA: TGTGCTAGTGGTTTGTCGGGAGGGCCAGATGGAGATACGCAGTATTTT; CDR3: CASGLSGGPDGDTQYF
D: .; V: TRBV4-3; J: TRBJ2-3; size: medium-sized; DNA: TGCGCCAGCAGCCAAGGCCCGGACACCACAGATACGCAGTATTTT; CDR3: CASSQGPDTTDTQYF
D: .; V: TRBV4-1; J: TRBJ1-2; size: .; DNA: TGCGCCAGCAGCCAAGGAGACTCGACAGCGACGGCCTATGGCTACACCTTC; CDR3: CASSQGDSTATAYGYTF
D: .; V: TRBV5-4; J: TRBJ2-7; size: .; DNA: TGTGCCAGCAGCCTCAGCCGGTCGGGCGAGCAGTACTTC; CDR3: CASSLSRSGEQYF
D: .; V: TRBV9; J: TRBJ2-5; size: few; DNA: TGTGCCAGCAGCCCGGGGTGGGAGACCCAGTACTTC; CDR3: CASSPGWETQYF
D: TRBD2; V: TRBV19; J: TRBJ2-2; size: few; DNA: TGTGCCAGTAGTCGGTGGCTAGCGGGAGACACCGGGGAGCTGTTTTTT; CDR3: CASSRWLAGDTGELFF
D: TRBD1; V: TRBV19; J: TRBJ1-5; size: .; DNA: TGTGCCAGTAGCAGAGACAGGGGGAGCAATCAGCCCCAGCATTTT; CDR3: CASSRDRGSNQPQHF
D: TRBD1; V: TRBV5-1; J: TRBJ2-6; size: .; DNA: TGCGCCAGCAAGGGACAGGGGGATCTCCCAAGCTCTGGGGCCAACGTCCTGACTTTC; CDR3: CASKGQGDLPSSGANVLTF
D: .; V: TRBV15; J: TRBJ2-3; size: once; DNA: TGTGCCACCAGCCCCGTTGGTTGGGGGCGCACAGATACGCAGTATTTT; CDR3: CATSPVGWGRTDTQYF
D: TRBD1; V: TRBV27; J: TRBJ1-4; size: once; DNA: TGTGCCAGCAGTTTGTTAGGGACAGCTAATGAAAAACTGTTTTTT; CDR3: CASSLLGTANEKLFF
D: .; V: TRBV4-3; J: TRBJ2-7; size: .; DNA: TGCGCCAGCAGCCAAGATGGGGCGGTGCAGTACTTC; CDR3: CASSQDGAVQYF
D: .; V: TRBV6-1; J: TRBJ1-3; size: .; DNA: TGTGCCAGCAAACGGCAGACAGAACCTGGAAACACCATATATTTT; CDR3: CASKRQTEPGNTIYF
D: .; V: TRBV19; J: TRBJ1-2; size: .; DNA: TGTGCCAGTAGTATAGATCTGGAGACGACCACATCCCGGAACTATGGCTACACCTTC; CDR3: CASSIDLETTTSRNYGYTF
D: .; V: TRBV18; J: TRBJ1-2; size: .; DNA: TGTGCCAGCTCACCAAACGGGGGGGCCTATGGCTACACCTTC; CDR3: CASSPNGGAYGYTF
D: TRBD2; V: TRBV20-1; J: TRBJ2-3; size: .; DNA: TGCAGTGCCGCGGGAGCAGATACGCAGTATTTT; CDR3: CSAAGADTQYF
D: .; V: TRBV6-5; J: TRBJ2-1; size: .; DNA: TGTGCCAGCAGTTACGGGCAGCCTGGAAATGAGCAGTTCTTC; CDR3: CASSYGQPGNEQFF
D: TRBD1; V: TRBV5-6; J: TRBJ1-4; size: .; DNA: TGTGCCAGCAGCCGATTGGGACAGGGGGATGAAAAACTGTTTTTT; CDR3: CASSRLGQGDEKLFF
D: .; V: TRBV25-1; J: TRBJ2-1; size: .; DNA: TGTGCCAGCAGCCAAACAGGGATCTCCTACAATGAGCAGTTCTTC; CDR3: CASSQTGISYNEQFF
D: .; V: TRBV5-6; J: TRBJ1-1; size: .; DNA: TGTGCCAGCAGCCCCGCATTCGGGGGGATGAACACTGAAGCTTTCTTT; CDR3: CASSPAFGGMNTEAFF
D: .; V: TRBV29-1; J: TRBJ2-7; size: .; DNA: TGCAGCGTTCCCAGGGGCTCCACACCCTACGAGCAGTACTTC; CDR3: CSVPRGSTPYEQYF
D: TRBD1; V: TRBV2; J: TRBJ1-2; size: .; DNA: TGTGCCAGCACAGTGGGTACAGGGGGGGCTTATGGCTACACCTTC; CDR3: CASTVGTGGAYGYTF
D: .; V: TRBV30; J: TRBJ1-1; size: few; DNA: TGTGCCTGGAGTGAACAGCCGAACACTGAAGCTTTCTTT; CDR3: CAWSEQPNTEAFF
D: TRBD1; V: TRBV6-5; J: TRBJ1-4; size: .; DNA: TGTGCCAGCAACCAACAGGGGGCGGGTGAAAAACTGTTTTTT; CDR3: CASNQQGAGEKLFF
D: TRBD2; V: TRBV6-6; J: TRBJ2-7; size: .; DNA: TGTGCCAGCAGCGAGTCGGGGGGGCCGGGAGACGAGCAGTACTTC; CDR3: CASSESGGPGDEQYF
D: .; V: TRBV7-2; J: TRBJ2-1; size: .; DNA: TGTGCCAGCAGCTTACGGTCGGCCTACAATGAGCAGTTCTTC; CDR3: CASSLRSAYNEQFF
D: TRBD1; V: TRBV9; J: TRBJ2-7; size: .; DNA: TGTGCCAGCAGCCCGGGACAGGGAATCCCCTACGAGCAGTACTTC; CDR3: CASSPGQGIPYEQYF
D: TRBD1; V: TRBV19; J: TRBJ1-5; size: few; DNA: TGTGCCAGTAGTGACAGGGCCAGACAGCCCCAGCATTTT; CDR3: CASSDRARQPQHF
D: TRBD2; V: TRBV30; J: TRBJ2-3; size: .; DNA: TGTGCCTGGAGCCCCGGAGCGGGAATCCCAGATACGCAGTATTTT; CDR3: CAWSPGAGIPDTQYF
D: TRBD2; V: TRBV27; J: TRBJ2-1; size: .; DNA: TGTGCCAGCAGTTTATTGGCGCGGGGGGACCTCTACAATGAGCAGTTCTTC; CDR3: CASSLLARGDLYNEQFF
D: .; V: TRBV4-2; J: TRBJ2-3; size: .; DNA: TGTGCCAGCAGCCAACCCGGACTCATCACAGATACGCAGTATTTT; CDR3: CASSQPGLITDTQYF
D: .; V: TRBV4-1; J: TRBJ1-1; size: few; DNA: TGCGCCAGCAGCCCGATAGTTAACACTGAAGCTTTCTTT; CDR3: CASSPIVNTEAFF
D: TRBD1; V: TRBV5-1; J: TRBJ2-3; size: .; DNA: TGCGCCAGCAGCTTCTCACAGGGGGCGGCGGATACGCAGTATTTT; CDR3: CASSFSQGAADTQYF
D: TRBD1; V: TRBV5-8; J: TRBJ2-3; size: .; DNA: TGTGCCAGCAGCTGGGGACAGGGGGGCACAGATACGCAGTATTTT; CDR3: CASSWGQGGTDTQYF
D: .; V: TRBV19; J: TRBJ2-7; size: .; DNA: TGTGCCAGTAGTATAGGCTCGGGGGTCGGCTACGAGCAGTACTTC; CDR3: CASSIGSGVGYEQYF
D: TRBD1; V: TRBV6-5; J: TRBJ1-5; size: few; DNA: TGTGCCAGCAGCCCGGACAGGGACCAGCCCCAGCATTTT; CDR3: CASSPDRDQPQHF
D: TRBD2; V: TRBV18; J: TRBJ2-7; size: .; DNA: TGTGCCAGCTCACTCACGGGACTAGAACATGGCGAGCAGTACTTC; CDR3: CASSLTGLEHGEQYF
D: .; V: TRBV5-1; J: TRBJ1-2; size: .; DNA: TGTGCCAGCAGCTGGCAGGTGGGGGCCTATGGCTACACCTTC; CDR3: CASSWQVGAYGYTF
D: .; V: TRBV7-2; J: TRBJ1-3; size: .; DNA: TGTGCCAGCAGCTTAAGCCAGGTCGGTGGAAACACCATATATTTT; CDR3: CASSLSQVGGNTIYF
D: .; V: TRBV7-3; J: TRBJ2-1; size: .; DNA: TGTGCCAGCAGCCCCAGCCCGGACAGTGATATCTACTCCTACAATGAGCAGTTCTTC; CDR3: CASSPSPDSDIYSYNEQFF
D: .; V: TRBV5-6; J: TRBJ1-1; size: .; DNA: TGTGCCAGCAGCCCGACAGGGAACACTGAAGCTTTCTTT; CDR3: CASSPTGNTEAFF
D: TRBD2; V: TRBV19; J: TRBJ2-1; size: .; DNA: TGTGCCAGTAGTTTAGGGACTAGCGGGACCCACTCCTACAATGAGCAGTTCTTC; CDR3: CASSLGTSGTHSYNEQFF
D: TRBD2; V: TRBV4-2; J: TRBJ2-5; size: .; DNA: TGTGCCAGCAGCCAAGATAGGACTAGCGAAGAGACCCAGTACTTC; CDR3: CASSQDRTSEETQYF
D: TRBD1; V: TRBV18; J: TRBJ1-4; size: .; DNA: TGTGCCAGCTCACCCCCGGCCACAGGGGGTGCGGAAAAACTGTTTTTT; CDR3: CASSPPATGGAEKLFF
D: TRBD2; V: TRBV5-6; J: TRBJ2-2; size: .; DNA: TGTGCCAGCAGCTTGGCCGCTAGCGGGAGTGGTACCGGGGAGCTGTTTTTT; CDR3: CASSLAASGSGTGELFF
D: .; V: TRBV11-2; J: TRBJ1-1; size: .; DNA: TGTGCCAGCAGCCCCCCAGGGGACACTGAAGCTTTCTTT; CDR3: CASSPPGDTEAFF
D: .; V: TRBV7-9; J: TRBJ2-5; size: .; DNA: TGTGCCAGCAGCTTATGGTCCAACAGTCAAGAGACCCAGTACTTC; CDR3: CASSLWSNSQETQYF
D: .; V: TRBV5-6; J: TRBJ1-3; size: .; DNA: TGTGCCAGCAGCTTGGGCAGGGGCCTAAACACCATATATTTT; CDR3: CASSLGRGLNTIYF
D: TRBD2; V: TRBV27; J: TRBJ2-7; size: .; DNA: TGTGCCAGCAGTTTACGGGGGACTAGTTTCTACGAGCAGTACTTC; CDR3: CASSLRGTSFYEQYF
D: TRBD1; V: TRBV2; J: TRBJ1-1; size: .; DNA: TGTGCCAGCAATCCACAGGGGGCGGGTACTGAAGCTTTCTTT; CDR3: CASNPQGAGTEAFF